One and the same sample provided the 28 T cell receptor beta chains below, sequenced in a study of control samples from healthy donors and cancer patients. Clones were read by immunoSEQ multiplex PCR, and TCRdb kept only the in-frame ones, dropping some. The repertoire has approximately 94,000 clones, 86% of them found once; the top ten carry roughly 1.3%. The sample taken for sequencing was blood. The receptors were sampled from a woman aged 50 to 60 in good health.

This chain connects TRBV18 to TRBJ2-2; tentative D call: TRBD2 (6 bases). Trimming stripped 1 base from V and 2 bases from J, with 11 bases between. The germline CDR1 and CDR2 sequences are KGHSH and LQKENI. The CDR3 covers 16 residues. CDR3 DNA sequence: TGTGCCAGCTCACCACGGCGCGGGGATAACACCGGGGAGCTGTTTTTT. It translates to CASSPRRGDNTGELFF. The full variable domain, completed using reference TRBV18 and TRBJ2-2, is NAGVMQNPRHLVRRRGQEARLRCSPMKGHSHVYWYRQLPEEGLKFMVYLQKENIIDESGMPKERFSAEFPKEGPSILRIQQVVRGDSAAYFCASSPRRGDNTGELFFGEGSRLTVL.

The chain uses TRBV15 and TRBJ2-3; the D is unclear. The CDR3 is 15 residues long. Germline V CDR1 and CDR2: LNHNV, YYDKDF (reference sequence). V lost 5 bases and J 0 bases, leaving 12 bases between the germline ends. CDR3: CATSSAYSSTDTQYF. The CDR3 nucleotides are TGTGCCACCAGCTCAGCCTATTCTAGCACAGATACGCAGTATTTT.

The rearrangement links TRBV5-4 to TRBJ2-1, with D possibly TRBD2 on 6 matching bases. The V gene lost 3 bases and the J gene lost 8 bases, with 12 bases spanning the gap. This CDR3 region has 13 residues. Looked up from germline, CDR1 is SGHNT and CDR2 is YYREEE (reference sequence). The CDR3 spells CASSYRESDEQFF. In nucleotides, the CDR3 is TGTGCCAGCAGCTACCGGGAGTCAGATGAGCAGTTCTTC. Using reference TRBV5-4 and TRBJ2-1 for the parts outside the CDR3, the full variable domain is ETGVTQSPTHLIKTRGQQVTLRCSSQSGHNTVSWYQQALGQGPQFIFQYYREEENGRGNFPPRFSGLQFPNYSSELNVNALELDDSALYLCASSYRESDEQFFGPGTRLTVL.

This chain connects TRBV4-1 to TRBJ2-2, with D possibly TRBD1 on 6 matching bases. Between the trimmed V and J ends, which lost 0 bases and 5 bases, there was a span of 13 bases. Germline CDR1 is MGHRA and CDR2 is YSYEKL. CDR3 size: 16 residues. CDR3 sequence (DNA): TGCGCCAGCAGCCAAGAGCAGGACAGAACGACCGGGGAGCTGTTTTTT. Its translation: CASSQEQDRTTGELFF.

The chain uses TRBV27 and TRBJ2-7, with TRBD2 matching 9 bases. Germline V gene sequence: CDR1 MNHEY, CDR2 SMNVEV (reference sequence). The CDR3 runs 15 residues. J lost 7 bases, V lost 6 bases, and 13 bases had no gene match. CDR3 amino acids: CASSRHTSGPKEQYF. DNA for the CDR3: TGTGCCAGCAGCCGTCATACTAGCGGGCCGAAGGAGCAGTACTTC.

Notes on this clone: One base away lies a much larger clone, so this may be a sequencing read error. Other DNA sequences in this specimen translate into the identical CDR3. CDR3 nucleotide sequence: TGTGCCAGCTCACCATACGGGAACACTGAAGCTTTCTTT. Translating it yields CASSPYGNTEAFF. V and J are TRBV18 and TRBJ1-1; D is unresolved. Trimming took 2 bases from V and 1 from J, leaving 5 bases between them. CDR3 length: 13 residues. CDR1 is KGHSH, CDR2 LQKENI, per germline.

This chain joins TRBV19 and TRBJ2-3, with 11 bases lining up with TRBD1. The germline V gene encodes CDR1 LNHDA and CDR2 SQIVND (reference sequence). The junction had 9 bases not matched to a gene; V was cut back by 4 bases and J by 6 bases. The CDR3 length is 16 residues. CDR3 nucleotides: TGTGCCAGTAGTAGATGGACAGGGGGCTATGTGGATACGCAGTATTTT. This gives the protein CASSRWTGGYVDTQYF.

The chain recombines TRBV6-4 with TRBJ2-5; D perhaps matches TRBD2 (6 bases). Trimming removed 6 bases from V and 2 bases from J, with 19 bases in between. The germline gives CDR1 MRHNA, CDR2 SNTAGT. The CDR3 consists of 16 residues. The DNA for the CDR3 is TGTGCCAGCAGACTGGAGCGGGCGTTGGTTCAAGAGACCCAGTACTTC. It codes for CASRLERALVQETQYF.

V and J are TRBV21-1 and TRBJ1-5. TRBV21-1 is classified as a pseudogene. This CDR3 is built from 18 residues. The CDR3: CASSKGDRGGATNQPQHF. The CDR3 bases are TGTGCCAGCAGCAAAGGGGATCGAGGAGGGGCGACTAATCAGCCCCAGCATTTT.

V and J are TRBV18 and TRBJ1-2, with TRBD1 as a possible D gene (5 bases). Germline V gene sequence: CDR1 KGHSH, CDR2 LQKENI. Trimming stripped 3 bases from V and 4 bases from J, with 15 bases between. The CDR3 extends over 15 amino acids. The CDR3 loop is CASSPGTDNIYGYTF. DNA of the CDR3: TGTGCCAGCTCACCCGGGACGGACAACATCTATGGCTACACCTTC.

CDR3: CASSLSGADYGYTF. DNA for the CDR3: TGCGCCAGCAGCTTGAGCGGGGCTGACTATGGCTACACCTTC. The V and J genes are TRBV5-1 and TRBJ1-2, with D maybe TRBD1 (5 bases). With 1 base removed from V and 3 bases from J, the gap between germline ends came to 10 bases. CDR1 and CDR2 from the germline V gene are SGHRS and YFSETQ. CDR3 length: 14 amino acids. The variable domain in full, completed from reference TRBV5-1 and TRBJ1-2, reads KAGVTQTPRYLIKTRGQQVTLSCSPISGHRSVSWYQQTPGQGLQFLFEYFSETQRNKGNFPGRFSGRQFSNSRSEMNVSTLELGDSALYLCASSLSGADYGYTFGSGTRLTVV.

The V call is TRBV18, the J call TRBJ1-1, with D unclear. The CDR3 totals 18 residues. The germline V and J ends were trimmed by 0 bases and 0 bases, with 17 bases remaining between them. Germline V gene lookup returns CDR1 KGHSH and CDR2 LQKENI. This CDR3 is CASSPPGLTRRLNTEAFF. For the CDR3, the DNA is TGTGCCAGCTCACCACCCGGACTGACAAGGAGGTTGAACACTGAAGCTTTCTTT.

The chain links TRBV5-5 to TRBJ2-7, with TRBD2 matching 7 bases. V lost 6 bases, J lost 2 bases, and 8 bases stayed unmatched. The CDR3 runs 14 residues. The germline V gene has CDR1 SGHKS and CDR2 YYEKEE (reference sequence). The CDR3 sequence: CASNFGRLTYEQYF. The CDR3 coding sequence is TGTGCCAGCAACTTCGGGAGGCTTACCTACGAGCAGTACTTC.

The chain joins TRBV6-2 or TRBV6-3 to TRBJ2-7; a weak D match, TRBD2 (7 bases). Per germline, CDR1 MNHEY and CDR2 SVGEGT. The CDR3 runs 16 residues. Trimming took 0 bases from V and 1 from J, leaving 13 bases between them. The CDR3 DNA is TGTGCCAGCAGTTACTCGGTGGGGGGGCCTTCCTACGAGCAGTACTTC. Protein: CASSYSVGGPSYEQYF.

This chain connects TRBV6-5 to TRBJ2-5; 8 nucleotides agree with TRBD1. CDR1 MNHEY and CDR2 SVGAGI come from the germline V gene. The CDR3 is made up of 12 amino acids. The V segment lost 5 bases and the J segment 4 bases; nucleotides outside the gene matches: 0. CDR3 residues: CASSQGAETQYF. The CDR3 bases are TGTGCCAGCAGTCAGGGGGCAGAGACCCAGTACTTC.

CDR3 coding DNA: TGCGCCAGCAGCCAACAGGGGGGGGAGAGCTCGAACACTGAAGCTTTCTTT. Protein product: CASSQQGGESSNTEAFF. This rearrangement joins TRBV4-3 to TRBJ1-1; 7 bases fit TRBD1. Germline CDR1 is LGHNA and CDR2 is YSLEER. CDR3 size: 17 residues. J lost 1 base, V lost 2 bases, and 10 bases had no gene match.

J is TRBJ2-7 and V is TRBV25-1; 9 nucleotides agree with TRBD2. Germline CDR1 MGHDK, CDR2 SYGVNS. This CDR3 has 14 residues. The V and J ends lost 4 bases and 2 bases, in that order; junction bases with no gene match: 3. The CDR3 reads CASSGAGGTYEQYF. The CDR3 region has the DNA TGTGCCAGCAGTGGAGCGGGAGGAACCTACGAGCAGTACTTC.

With regard to this clone: The junction and the germline gene differ at one end; a read error may be behind it. CDR3 region: CAGSPGRRGYTF. Written as DNA, the CDR3 is TGTGCCGGCAGTCCCGGCCGTCGGGGCTACACCTTC. The genes are TRBV12-3 or TRBV12-4 and TRBJ1-2, with D unclear. The CDR3 contains 12 residues.

About this clone itself: Relative to the germline gene, one junction end is altered; a read error may explain this. The chain links TRBV6-6 to TRBJ1-1; no definite D call. The CDR3 loop spans 11 amino acids. From germline, CDR1 is MNHNY and CDR2 SVGAGI (reference sequence). As DNA, the CDR3 is TGTGCCAGCAGTTACCTCGGACGCCTAGATTTT. Translated: CASSYLGRLDF.

The chain links TRBV9 to TRBJ2-5; a possible D gene is TRBD2 (7 bases). The V gene lost 0 bases and the J gene lost 4 bases, with 13 bases spanning the gap. The CDR3 is 15 residues long. Germline CDR1 SGDLS, CDR2 YYNGEE. CDR3 in amino acids: CASSVGSGGAETQYF. In nucleotides, the CDR3 is TGTGCCAGCAGCGTAGGTTCGGGGGGCGCAGAGACCCAGTACTTC.

This chain connects TRBV5-1 to TRBJ2-3; 7 bases agree with TRBD2. CDR1 and CDR2 (germline): SGHRS, YFSETQ. The trim removed 1 base at V and 4 bases at J, leaving 6 bases unmatched. CDR3 length: 15 residues. DNA for the CDR3: TGCGCCAGCAGCTTGTCTGGAAGCGGGGCAGATACGCAGTATTTT. Protein: CASSLSGSGADTQYF.

The chain employs TRBV28 and TRBJ1-5; no clear D. V lost 3 bases, J lost 3 bases, and 6 bases lay in between. The CDR3 runs to 13 residues. Looked up from germline, CDR1 is MDHEN and CDR2 is SYDVKM. CDR3 DNA: TGTGCCAGCAGTTTTCTTATCAATCAGCCCCAGCATTTT. Protein sequence: CASSFLINQPQHF.

J is TRBJ2-3 and V is TRBV27; the D gene could be TRBD1 or TRBD2 (6 bases each). Deletions cut 7 bases from V and 4 bases from J, with 24 bases between. This CDR3 comprises 17 residues. CDR1 MNHEY and CDR2 SMNVEV come from the germline V gene (reference sequence). The CDR3 protein is CASTRRFGGPHSDTQYF. CDR3 nucleotide sequence: TGTGCCAGCACCCGAAGGTTTGGGGGGCCTCATTCAGATACGCAGTATTTT.

This rearrangement joins TRBV19 to TRBJ1-1; TRBD1 matches 9 bases. Germline V CDR1 and CDR2: LNHDA, SQIVND (reference sequence). Trimming at V came to 7 bases and at J to 4 bases, leaving 4 bases not matched to a gene. The CDR3 is 13 amino acids. This chain's CDR3 is CASTSTGGTEAFF. The CDR3 DNA is TGTGCCAGTACCTCGACAGGGGGCACTGAAGCTTTCTTT.

The J gene is TRBJ2-1, the V gene TRBV5-6, with 7 bases that match TRBD1. V lost 3 bases and J lost 6; bases outside the gene matches: 0. Germline V gives CDR1 SGHDT, CDR2 YYEEEE. The CDR3 extends over 12 amino acids. The DNA of the CDR3 is TGTGCCAGCAGCTACAGGGGCAATGAGCAGTTCTTC. Its translation is CASSYRGNEQFF.

The chain recombines TRBV28 with TRBJ1-1, with a weak D call TRBD1 (6 bases). The germline V gene encodes CDR1 MDHEN and CDR2 SYDVKM. This CDR3 spans 14 amino acids. The germline V and J ends were trimmed by 5 bases and 9 bases, with 19 bases remaining between them. The CDR3 spells CASSIPGGQGKAFF. The CDR3 DNA reads as TGTGCCAGCAGTATCCCCGGGGGCCAGGGAAAAGCTTTCTTT.

This chain connects TRBV5-6 to TRBJ1-5; D may be TRBD1 (5 bases). The V end lost 2 bases, the J end lost 3 bases, and 15 bases lay between the germline ends. The CDR3 sequence is 16 residues long. Germline-derived CDR1 and CDR2 are SGHDT and YYEEEE. Here the CDR3 reads CASSFGGGTSNQPQHF. The CDR3 nucleotides read TGTGCCAGCAGCTTCGGAGGTGGGACTTCCAATCAGCCCCAGCATTTT.

This chain links TRBV18 with TRBJ1-2; no clear D gene. Germline assignment: CDR1 KGHSH and CDR2 LQKENI. V shed 0 bases and J shed 3 bases, with 8 bases lying between them. The CDR3 contains 14 residues. CDR3 DNA: TGTGCCAGCTCACCACCCAACACATACTATGGCTACACCTTC. This translates into CASSPPNTYYGYTF.